The rows below give T cell receptor beta chains drawn from one sample of a study of shared clonotypes between healthy human individuals. Here immunoSEQ multiplex PCR was the method, and the copy in TCRdb shows in-frame clones only, minus some. The sample has more than 2,000,000 clones, 80% to 95% seen once. Sequenced input: naive CD4+ T cells from PBMCs. These receptors were obtained from a man between 18 and 29 years old in good health. Some clones in this sample may be carry-over from other donors' samples. Each CDR3 is given with its conserved first and last residue. The D gene is left open where the match is weak. Where a row states a size, it is once, few, many or the class of an expanded clone; other rows omit it.

J gene | clone size | V gene | D gene | CDR3 DNA | CDR3 protein
TRBJ1-5 | - | TRBV10-2 | - | TGCGCCACCCAAAGAGGGTTGGGTCAGCCCCAGCATTTT | CATQRGLGQPQHF
TRBJ1-2 | - | TRBV28 | - | TGTGCCAGCAGTCTAACCGGACAGAGACGCTATGGCTACACCTTC | CASSLTGQRRYGYTF
TRBJ2-7 | - | TRBV9 | - | TGTGCCAGCAGCCCCCCCCCTCGTGCGAGCGGCTACGACGAGCAGTACTTC | CASSPPPRASGYDEQYF
TRBJ1-4 | - | TRBV6-1 | - | TGTGCCAGCAGTGAGAGGCCAGCCACTTGGGGGGAAAAACTGTTTTTT | CASSERPATWGEKLFF
TRBJ1-5 | once | TRBV6-6 | - | TGTGCCAGCAGTTACTCGGAAAGGGGTCAGCCCCAGCATTTT | CASSYSERGQPQHF
TRBJ2-7 | - | TRBV18 | - | TGTGCCAGCTCACCATTAAACGAGCAGTACTTC | CASSPLNEQYF
TRBJ2-7 | - | TRBV4-1 | TRBD2 | TGCGCCAGCAGCCAAGGTGCTGGGAGGGCCTACGAGCAGTACTTC | CASSQGAGRAYEQYF
TRBJ2-3 | - | TRBV29-1 | - | TGCAGCGCTTACACAGATACGCAGTATTTT | CSAYTDTQYF
TRBJ2-5 | - | TRBV5-4 | - | TGTGCCAGCAGCGTAGAGGCAGTTCAAGAGACCCAGTACTTC | CASSVEAVQETQYF
TRBJ2-4 | - | TRBV27 | - | TGTGCCAGCAGTTTTCAGGCAGGGTCGAGCATTCAGTACTTC | CASSFQAGSSIQYF
TRBJ2-5 | - | TRBV5-1 | TRBD2 | TGCGCCAGCAGCCCCGGGGGGGCAGCCAGTGTTGGAGAAGAGACCCAGTACTTC | CASSPGGAASVGEETQYF
TRBJ1-1 | - | TRBV5-1 | - | TGCGCCAGCAGCTTCACCGGGACGAGAAATGAAGCTTTCTTT | CASSFTGTRNEAFF
TRBJ1-6 | - | TRBV28 | - | TGTGCCAGCAGTTTTCGGCCCTATTCACCCCTCCACTTT | CASSFRPYSPLHF
TRBJ2-1 | - | TRBV29-1 | TRBD2 | TGCAGCGTCGCTATAGCGGGAGGGCCAGGCTATGAGCAGTTCTTC | CSVAIAGGPGYEQFF
TRBJ1-3 | - | TRBV28 | - | TGTGCCAGCAGTTTAGTCCGGCGGGGAAACACCATATATTTT | CASSLVRRGNTIYF
TRBJ1-3 | - | TRBV19 | TRBD1 | TGTGCCAGTAGCCTGGACAGGGCTGGAAACACCATATATTTT | CASSLDRAGNTIYF
TRBJ2-5 | - | TRBV5-1 | TRBD2 | TGCGCCAGCAGTTATAGCGGGAGAGGAGGGGAGACCCAGTACTTC | CASSYSGRGGETQYF